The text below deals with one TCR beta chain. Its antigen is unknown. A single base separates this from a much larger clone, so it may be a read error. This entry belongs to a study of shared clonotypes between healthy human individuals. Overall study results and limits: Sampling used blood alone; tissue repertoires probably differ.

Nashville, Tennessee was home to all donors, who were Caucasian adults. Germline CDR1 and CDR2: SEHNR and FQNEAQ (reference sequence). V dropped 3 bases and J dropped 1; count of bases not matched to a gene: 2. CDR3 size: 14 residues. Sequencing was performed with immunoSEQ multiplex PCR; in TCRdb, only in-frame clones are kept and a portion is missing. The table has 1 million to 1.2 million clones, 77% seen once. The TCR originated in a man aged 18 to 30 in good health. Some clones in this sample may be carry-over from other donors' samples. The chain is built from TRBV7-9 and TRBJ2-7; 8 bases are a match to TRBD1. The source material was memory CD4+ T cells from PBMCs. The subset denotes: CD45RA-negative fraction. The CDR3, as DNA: TGTGCCAGCAGCTTTTGGGACAGGTCCTACGAGCAGTACTTC. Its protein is CASSFWDRSYEQYF.